This T cell receptor (beta chain) was captured by sequencing in a study of CD8 T cells in ankylosing spondylitis. Overall study findings and caveats: Reportedly, matched ankylosing spondylitis synovial fluid was significantly enriched for disease-linked clones. For ankylosing spondylitis blood, a TCR beta motif of 7 or 8 highly homologous variants appeared characteristic. Disease-linked clones bore a CD8+ phenotype, appearing relatively rarely in peripheral blood.

Molecular-barcoded quantitative 5'-RACE produced these TCR beta libraries. Each CDR3 protein is one row after TCRdb ran MiXCR on the 5' RACE reads. The sample shows over 700,000 distinct CDR3 sequences, under 20% of them seen only once. This clonotype was seen at least ten times. Its matching antigen is unknown. The germline CDR1 and CDR2 sequences are GTSNPN and SVGIG (reference sequence). Trimming removed 3 bases from V and 3 bases from J, with 11 bases in between. The CDR3 has 14 amino acids. The V and J genes are TRBV30 and TRBJ1-4; D possibly corresponds to TRBD1 (6 bases). The sequencing sample was made of blood, either unsorted or a sorted T cell fraction (not recorded which). The source is a male donor with ankylosing spondylitis. This CDR3 is CAWRGAGANEKLFF. CDR3 DNA sequence: TGTGCCTGGAGAGGGGCAGGGGCTAATGAAAAACTGTTTTTT.